Listed here are 25 T cell receptor beta chains from one sample, sequenced in a study of blood T cell repertoires in COVID-19. Clones were read by immunoSEQ multiplex PCR, and TCRdb kept only the in-frame ones, dropping some. This table holds 200,000 to 250,000 clones, 84% found once. Sequencing was carried out using peripheral blood. These receptors originate from a woman aged 55-69 years who had recovered from COVID-19.

The chain combines TRBV7-3 with TRBJ2-6, with D possibly matching TRBD1 (6 bases). This CDR3 contains 18 residues. Trimming removed 5 bases at V and 3 bases at J, with 20 bases between. Germline CDR1 SGHTA, CDR2 FQGTGA. The CDR3 DNA is TGTGCCAGCAGCCAGAGACATAACCCAGGGGTTGGGGCCAACGTCCTGACTTTC. Translation: CASSQRHNPGVGANVLTF. Drawing the rest from reference TRBV7-3 and TRBJ2-6, the complete variable domain is GAGVSQTPSNKVTEKGKYVELRCDPISGHTALYWYRQSLGQGPEFLIYFQGTGAADDSGLPNDRFFAVRPEGSVSTLKIQRTERGDSAVYLCASSQRHNPGVGANVLTFGAGSRLTVL.

The chain uses TRBV18 and TRBJ2-3; maybe TRBD2 (6 bases). The V gene lost 3 bases and the J gene lost 13 bases, with 14 bases spanning the gap. This CDR3 is built from 12 residues. Germline loops: CDR1 KGHSH, CDR2 LQKENI. The CDR3 protein is CASSPRDSIEYF. As DNA, the CDR3 is TGTGCCAGCTCACCGAGGGACTCTATTGAGTATTTT.

The chain has TRBV27 and TRBJ2-1, with D unclear. Germline values: CDR1 MNHEY, CDR2 SMNVEV (reference sequence). The CDR3 has 16 amino acids. V was pared by 2 bases and J by 6 bases, with 17 bases between. This chain's CDR3 is CASSLIWLPIGNEQFF. The CDR3 DNA is TGTGCCAGCAGTTTAATCTGGTTGCCTATTGGCAATGAGCAGTTCTTC.

The genes are TRBV3-1 (or the pseudogene TRBV3-2) and TRBJ2-7; D might be TRBD2 (6 bases). V dropped 6 bases and J dropped 0 bases, with 12 bases sitting between them. The length of the CDR3 is 14 residues. CDR1 and CDR2 from the germline V gene are LGHDT and YNNKEL (reference sequence). Here the CDR3 reads CASRRAGNSYEQYF. DNA for the CDR3: TGTGCCAGCAGACGGGCGGGGAACTCCTACGAGCAGTACTTC.

The sample holds one count of this clone. The V and J genes are TRBV6-1 and TRBJ2-1; TRBD2 matches at 9 bases. Trimming removed 4 bases from V and 0 bases from J; junction bases left unmatched: 10. The CDR3 length is 18 residues. CDR1 is MNHNS and CDR2 is SASEGT in the germline V gene. Here the CDR3 reads CASSGYIFSGSSYNEQFF. The DNA of the CDR3 is TGTGCCAGCAGTGGGTATATTTTTAGCGGGAGCTCCTACAATGAGCAGTTCTTC.

The chain carries TRBV7-6 and TRBJ1-1; no clear D gene. Germline V gene data show CDR1 as SGHVS and CDR2 as FNYEAQ. The V gene lost 3 bases and the J gene lost 4 bases, with 12 bases spanning the gap. The CDR3 contains 14 residues. The CDR3 DNA follows: TGTGCCAGCAGCTTTTACGGGTCCCCCACTGAAGCTTTCTTT. This sequence encodes CASSFYGSPTEAFF.

This rearrangement joins TRBV7-8 to TRBJ2-3; D gene unclear. The V end lost 6 bases, the J end lost 6 bases, and 10 bases lay between the germline ends. CDR1 and CDR2 (germline): SGHVS, FQNEAQ. CDR3 length: 12 residues. The CDR3 DNA reads as TGTGCCAGCAGTTACCGGAGCGATACGCAGTATTTT. This translates into CASSYRSDTQYF. The entire variable domain, with the rest obtained from reference TRBV7-8 and TRBJ2-3, is as follows: GAGVSQSPRYKVAKRGQDVALRCDPISGHVSLFWYQQALGQGPEFLTYFQNEAQLDKSGLPSDRFFAERPEGSVSTLKIQRTQQEDSAVYLCASSYRSDTQYFGPGTRLTVL.

This clone was detected a few times. The chain combines TRBV28 with TRBJ2-7; D call uncertain. The V and J ends lost 8 bases and 1 base respectively, with 9 bases between them. Germline loops: CDR1 MDHEN, CDR2 SYDVKM. This CDR3 comprises 12 residues. CDR3 amino acids: CASVSASYEQYF. The CDR3 DNA reads as TGTGCCAGCGTCAGCGCGTCCTACGAGCAGTACTTC.

The genes are TRBV11-3 and TRBJ1-6; 9 bases line up with TRBD1. V dropped 4 bases and J dropped 8; count of bases not matched to a gene: 9. Looked up from germline, CDR1 is SGHNT and CDR2 is YENEEA. The length of the CDR3 is 16 residues. Here the CDR3 DNA reads TGTGCCAGCAGCTCCCCTGCGGGACAGGGTGATTCACCCCTCCACTTT. Its translation: CASSSPAGQGDSPLHF.

The V gene is TRBV2, the J gene TRBJ2-3; 12 bases match TRBD2. This CDR3 comprises 14 residues. Germline lookup yields CDR1 SNHLY and CDR2 FYNNEI. Trimming at V came to 5 bases and at J to 4 bases, leaving 1 base not matched to a gene. CDR3 sequence: CASSPSGGADTQYF. As DNA, the CDR3 is TGTGCCAGCAGTCCTAGCGGGGGGGCAGATACGCAGTATTTT.

The chain's CDR3 is CASSLRRRGYGYTF. In DNA, the CDR3 is TGTGCCAGCAGCTTGAGGCGCAGGGGGTATGGCTACACCTTC. The V gene is TRBV5-4, the J gene TRBJ1-2; 7 bases fit TRBD1. V gave up 1 base and J gave up 5 bases; unmatched junction bases: 5. This CDR3 region has 14 residues. Germline V lookup: CDR1 SGHNT, CDR2 YYREEE (reference sequence).

This chain joins TRBV19 and TRBJ2-1; no definite D call. The CDR3 sequence is 11 residues long. Between the trimmed V and J ends, which lost 3 bases and 12 bases, there was a span of 9 bases. Germline V gene lookup returns CDR1 LNHDA and CDR2 SQIVND (reference sequence). For the CDR3, the DNA is TGTGCCAGTAGTATCCGTGGGCTGCAGTTCTTC. It yields the protein CASSIRGLQFF.

The V and J genes are TRBV2 and TRBJ2-7; perhaps TRBD1 as D (6 bases). The germline V and J ends were trimmed by 2 bases and 0 bases, with 14 bases remaining between them. From germline, CDR1 is SNHLY and CDR2 FYNNEI. CDR3 length: 16 amino acids. The CDR3 DNA follows: TGTGCCAGCAGTGAATGGGGGCCCCAAAGCTCCTACGAGCAGTACTTC. Its translation is CASSEWGPQSSYEQYF. The full variable domain, rest sourced from reference TRBV2 and TRBJ2-7, is EPEVTQTPSHQVTQMGQEVILRCVPISNHLYFYWYRQILGQKVEFLVSFYNNEISEKSEIFDDQFSVERPDGSNFTLKIRSTKLEDSAMYFCASSEWGPQSSYEQYFGPGTRLTVT.

The gene calls are TRBV7-9 and TRBJ2-7, with 13 nucleotides matching TRBD2. CDR3 length: 15 amino acids. With 1 base clipped from V and 9 bases from J, the junction kept 6 bases outside the gene matches. The V gene's germline CDR1 is SEHNR and CDR2 FQNEAQ (reference sequence). The CDR3: CASSLGGTSGVMQYF. The CDR3, as DNA: TGTGCCAGCAGCTTAGGGGGGACTAGCGGGGTTATGCAGTACTTC.

The chain employs TRBV3-1 (or the pseudogene TRBV3-2) and TRBJ2-1; 13 nucleotides match TRBD2. Germline-derived CDR1 and CDR2 are LGHDT and YNNKEL (reference sequence). V lost 5 bases and J lost 8; bases outside the gene matches: 15. The CDR3 consists of 18 residues. CDR3 in DNA: TGTGCCAGCAGCGCTCAGGGCCCAACTAGCGGGGGGGCGGATGAGCAGTTCTTC. It codes for CASSAQGPTSGGADEQFF.

The chain couples TRBV4-3 to TRBJ1-2, with 12 bases fitting TRBD1. The CDR3 has 16 amino acids. V trimming: 0 bases; J trimming: 8 bases; junction bases outside the gene matches: 7. Per germline, CDR1 LGHNA and CDR2 YSLEER. Written as DNA, the CDR3 is TGCGCCAGCAGCCAAGATCAGGGACAGGGGGCGACCGGCTACACCTTC. Its translation is CASSQDQGQGATGYTF.

The chain has TRBV6-4 and TRBJ1-5, with D tentatively TRBD1 (6 bases). V lost 3 bases and J lost 2, with 11 bases in between. Per the germline V gene, CDR1 is MRHNA and CDR2 is SNTAGT. The CDR3 has 15 amino acids. Here the CDR3 reads CASSEEAGGNQPQHF. In DNA, the CDR3 is TGTGCCAGCAGTGAGGAGGCAGGGGGCAATCAGCCCCAGCATTTT.

This chain joins TRBV12-3 or TRBV12-4 and TRBJ1-1; D remains unclear. V lost 8 bases to trimming and J lost 8 bases, with 15 bases between them. The CDR3 sequence is 12 residues long. CDR3 sequence: CASGEGLSEAFF. The CDR3 coding sequence is TGTGCCAGCGGGGAGGGTTTGTCCGAAGCTTTCTTT.

The chain carries TRBV6-2 or TRBV6-3 and TRBJ2-2, with a weak D call TRBD1 (6 bases). CDR3 length equals 15 residues. The germline V gene has CDR1 MNHEY and CDR2 SVGEGT. V was clipped by 4 bases and J by 0 bases, with 9 bases between them. CDR3 sequence: CASSSGTTNTGELFF. CDR3 DNA sequence: TGTGCCAGCAGTTCCGGGACAACGAACACCGGGGAGCTGTTTTTT.

V usage is TRBV30 and J usage is TRBJ1-3, with D maybe TRBD1 (6 bases). V lost 0 bases and J 3 bases, leaving 9 bases between the germline ends. The CDR3 is 14 amino acids. Looked up from germline, CDR1 is GTSNPN and CDR2 is SVGIG (reference sequence). Written as DNA, the CDR3 is TGTGCCTGGAGTGTTAAGGGGGTTGGAAACACCATATATTTT. Protein: CAWSVKGVGNTIYF.

This chain joins TRBV3-1 (or the pseudogene TRBV3-2) and TRBJ1-6; 8 bases are a match to TRBD1. CDR3 size: 15 residues. CDR1 is LGHDT, CDR2 YNNKEL, per germline (reference sequence). J was trimmed by 7 bases and V by 6 bases; bases with no gene match: 8. Here the CDR3 reads CASRPSWTGNSPLHF. The CDR3 region has the DNA TGTGCCAGCAGGCCGTCTTGGACAGGGAATTCACCCCTCCACTTT.

This chain connects TRBV7-3 to TRBJ2-3; 8 bases are shared with TRBD2. With 3 bases clipped from V and 2 bases from J, the junction kept 13 bases outside the gene matches. The CDR3 has 18 residues. Germline lookup yields CDR1 SGHTA and CDR2 FQGTGA. The CDR3 coding sequence is TGTGCCAGCAGCTTCCCCGGTCGGGGGGGGTATCCCACAGATACGCAGTATTTT. This encodes CASSFPGRGGYPTDTQYF. The variable domain in full, completed from reference TRBV7-3 and TRBJ2-3, reads GAGVSQTPSNKVTEKGKYVELRCDPISGHTALYWYRQSLGQGPEFLIYFQGTGAADDSGLPNDRFFAVRPEGSVSTLKIQRTERGDSAVYLCASSFPGRGGYPTDTQYFGPGTRLTVL.

This clone has just one count. The chain employs TRBV19 and TRBJ1-2; D unclear. Germline assignment: CDR1 LNHDA and CDR2 SQIVND (reference sequence). The CDR3 totals 12 residues. V lost 3 bases to trimming and J lost 2 bases, with 4 bases between them. CDR3 sequence (DNA): TGTGCCAGTAGTATCAGAAACTATGGCTACACCTTC. Its protein is CASSIRNYGYTF.

This chain joins TRBV14 and TRBJ2-2, with a tentative D call TRBD1 (5 bases). Germline V gene data show CDR1 as SGHDN and CDR2 as FVKESK. This CDR3 is 17 amino acids long. Trimming took 0 bases from V and 3 from J, leaving 14 bases between them. CDR3 sequence: CASSQESGALYTGELFF. DNA for the CDR3: TGTGCCAGCAGCCAAGAATCTGGGGCTTTGTACACCGGGGAGCTGTTTTTT. Complete variable domain (other parts from reference TRBV14 and TRBJ2-2): EAGVTQFPSHSVIEKGQTVTLRCDPISGHDNLYWYRRVMGKEIKFLLHFVKESKQDESGMPNNRFLAERTGGTYSTLKVQPAELEDSGVYFCASSQESGALYTGELFFGEGSRLTVL.

The V gene is TRBV2, the J gene TRBJ1-1, with D perhaps TRBD1 (6 bases). Per the germline V gene, CDR1 is SNHLY and CDR2 is FYNNEI. CDR3 size: 14 residues. Deletions cut 3 bases from V and 1 base from J, with 9 bases between. CDR3 amino acids: CASSEQGQNTEAFF. The CDR3 DNA reads as TGTGCCAGCAGTGAGCAGGGACAGAACACTGAAGCTTTCTTT.